The 28 T cell receptor beta chains presented below share a single source sample, sequenced in a study of B cell selection in AIRE deficiency. Regulatory T cells were sorted as CD4+CD25hiCD127low/negative cells. The protocol was immunoSEQ multiplex PCR, while the TCRdb copy is restricted to in-frame clones and leaves out a portion. The table records 20,000 to 25,000 clones, about nine tenths of them present only once. Sequences were obtained from CD4+CD25+ Tregs sorted from PBMCs. These receptors were taken from a human donor in good health.

The gene calls are TRBV2 and TRBJ2-2, with TRBD2 matching 7 bases. J gave up 8 bases and V 8 bases, and 8 bases lay outside the gene matches. This CDR3 contains 13 residues. CDR1 is SNHLY and CDR2 is FYNNEI in the germline V gene. The CDR3 region has the DNA TGTGCCAGCCTGGGCTCCGGGAGGGGGGAGCTGTTTTTT. It specifies CASLGSGRGELFF.

J is TRBJ1-1 and V is TRBV21-1; the D call in the table, TRBD1, was not verified against the DNA. TRBV21-1 is a pseudogene. This CDR3 has 13 amino acids. As DNA, the CDR3 is TGTGCCAGGAGACAGGGGAGGGACACTGAAGCTTTCTTT. This codes for CARRQGRDTEAFF.

The rearrangement links TRBV7-2 to TRBJ2-7, with D tentatively TRBD1 or TRBD2 (5 bases each). Germline V gene sequence: CDR1 SGHTA, CDR2 FQGNSA. This CDR3 region has 18 residues. V dropped 1 base and J dropped 0 bases, with 19 bases sitting between them. CDR3 region: CASSLVGQGRISSYEQYF. Written as DNA, the CDR3 is TGTGCCAGCAGCTTAGTCGGCCAGGGACGTATCAGCTCCTACGAGCAGTACTTC.

This chain uses TRBV27 with TRBJ2-6; D not certain. CDR1 and CDR2 (germline): MNHEY, SMNVEV (reference sequence). The CDR3 is 17 amino acids. The V end lost 2 bases, the J end lost 0 bases, and 11 bases lay between the germline ends. Written as DNA, the CDR3 is TGTGCCAGCAGTTTAGCCCACCCCAGCTCTGGGGCCAACGTCCTGACTTTC. Its protein is CASSLAHPSSGANVLTF.

This chain uses TRBV18 with TRBJ2-1, with 10 bases fitting TRBD2. The germline V gene has CDR1 KGHSH and CDR2 LQKENI. The CDR3 runs 16 residues. V trimming: 0 bases; J trimming: 7 bases; junction bases outside the gene matches: 6. CDR3 loop: CASSPPKRGGRNEQFF. CDR3 nucleotides: TGTGCCAGCTCACCACCCAAGCGGGGGGGTAGGAATGAGCAGTTCTTC.

V gene TRBV7-9 combines with J gene TRBJ2-3; 12 positions agree with TRBD2. CDR1 SEHNR and CDR2 FQNEAQ come from the germline V gene (reference sequence). The CDR3 spans 18 residues. Unmatched junction bases numbered 10, after V lost 4 bases and J lost 2 bases. The DNA for the CDR3 is TGTGCCAGCAGCTCCCACTGGACTAGCGGGAATCTCACAGATACGCAGTATTTT. Translation: CASSSHWTSGNLTDTQYF.

The J gene is TRBJ2-1, the V gene TRBV14; 7 bases fit TRBD2. The germline V gene has CDR1 SGHDN and CDR2 FVKESK. This CDR3 spans 12 amino acids. The junction had 5 bases not matched to a gene; V was cut back by 3 bases and J by 12 bases. The CDR3 DNA sequence: TGTGCCAGCAGCCAGAACGGGAGGTGGCAGTTCTTC. The encoded protein is CASSQNGRWQFF. Full variable domain (rest looked up from reference TRBV14 and TRBJ2-1): EAGVTQFPSHSVIEKGQTVTLRCDPISGHDNLYWYRRVMGKEIKFLLHFVKESKQDESGMPNNRFLAERTGGTYSTLKVQPAELEDSGVYFCASSQNGRWQFFGPGTRLTVL.

As concerns this clone: One end of the junction varies from germline; a read error may be responsible. V is TRBV10-3 and J is TRBJ1-1, with a weak D call TRBD1 (5 bases). CDR1 and CDR2 from the germline V gene are ENHRY and SYGVKD. The CDR3 loop spans 17 amino acids. The CDR3 loop is CATSGTFRGGGNTEAFF. DNA for the CDR3: TGTGCCACCAGTGGTACTTTTAGGGGTGGAGGGAACACTGAAGCTTTCTTT.

Concerning this clone itself: Compared with germline, one end of the junction differs, possibly owing to a read error. The rearrangement joins TRBV5-4 to TRBJ1-1, with D perhaps matching TRBD1 (5 bases). The CDR3 sequence is 15 residues long. The germline V gene encodes CDR1 SGHNT and CDR2 YYREEE (reference sequence). The CDR3 loop is CASSRLTDLKTEAFF. In DNA, the CDR3 is TGTGCCAGCAGCCGCTTGACAGACCTGAAGACTGAAGCTTTCTTT.

The chain couples TRBV5-1 to TRBJ1-4, with D possibly being TRBD1 (5 bases). This CDR3 contains 15 residues. The V and J ends lost 2 bases and 7 bases respectively, with 15 bases between them. CDR1 is SGHRS and CDR2 is YFSETQ in the germline V gene. CDR3 nucleotides: TGCGCCAGCAGCTTAACAGGTTCCCTGGGTGAAAAACTGTTTTTT. This encodes CASSLTGSLGEKLFF.

This clone was seen just once. Written as DNA, the CDR3 is TGTGCCAGTAGTCGGGGGGGGTATTCACCCCTCCACTTT. It yields the protein CASSRGGYSPLHF. The J gene is TRBJ1-6, the V gene TRBV19; possible D gene TRBD1, 5 bases. The CDR3 is made up of 13 amino acids. Germline-derived CDR1 and CDR2 are LNHDA and SQIVND (reference sequence). The V end lost 5 bases, the J end lost 8 bases, and 10 bases lay between the germline ends.

V is TRBV6-6 and J is TRBJ1-2, with D possibly being TRBD1 (5 bases). Germline V gene lookup returns CDR1 MNHNY and CDR2 SVGAGI (reference sequence). The CDR3 sequence is 13 residues long. V was shortened by 2 bases and J by 2 bases, with 6 bases between the two germline ends. Written as DNA, the CDR3 is TGTGCCAGCAGTTACGACAGAAACTATGGCTACACCTTC. It is translated as CASSYDRNYGYTF.

The rearrangement uses TRBV7-2 and TRBJ2-5; TRBD2 aligns across 15 bases. CDR1 and CDR2 (germline): SGHTA, FQGNSA. With V trimmed by 8 bases and J by 8 bases, 9 bases remained unmatched. This CDR3 comprises 15 residues. The CDR3 protein is CASGTSGGRGNTQYF. CDR3 sequence (DNA): TGTGCCAGCGGGACTAGCGGGGGGCGGGGGAACACCCAGTACTTC.

J is TRBJ2-2 and V is TRBV7-9; 13 bases fit TRBD2. Per germline, CDR1 SEHNR and CDR2 FQNEAQ (reference sequence). V dropped 5 bases and J dropped 5; count of bases not matched to a gene: 5. This CDR3 spans 16 amino acids. The CDR3 here is CASSQGLAGSTGELFF. CDR3 sequence (DNA): TGTGCCAGCAGCCAGGGACTAGCGGGAAGTACCGGGGAGCTGTTTTTT.

The V and J genes are TRBV7-8 and TRBJ2-7; D is tentatively TRBD1 or TRBD2 (7 bases each). CDR1 and CDR2 (germline): SGHVS, FQNEAQ. The CDR3 runs to 16 residues. The V end was cut by 3 bases, the J end by 3 bases, with 18 bases between. CDR3 sequence reads: CASSFRGAGGNYEQYF. In DNA, the CDR3 is TGTGCCAGCAGCTTCCGGGGGGCAGGGGGAAACTACGAGCAGTACTTC.

V and J are TRBV12-5 and TRBJ2-1, with 7 bases identical to TRBD2. The CDR3 loop spans 16 amino acids. V was pared by 2 bases and J by 5 bases, with 9 bases of the junction left unmatched. The germline V gene has CDR1 LGHNT and CDR2 FRNRAP. In DNA, the CDR3 is TGTGCTAGTGGTTTGTCGGCTAGCGGCCTTAACAATGAGCAGTTCTTC. This codes for CASGLSASGLNNEQFF.

The gene calls are TRBV11-2 and TRBJ1-4; D is undetermined. This CDR3 spans 14 amino acids. Germline V CDR1 and CDR2: SGHAT, FQNNGV. V was trimmed by 2 bases and J by 1 base, leaving 5 bases between them. DNA for the CDR3: TGTGCCAGCAGCTTATGGGTAACTAATGAAAAACTGTTTTTT. It translates to CASSLWVTNEKLFF.

V is TRBV27 and J is TRBJ1-2; 10 bases are shared with TRBD1. Germline loops: CDR1 MNHEY, CDR2 SMNVEV (reference sequence). The V gene end was trimmed by 5 bases and the J gene end by 5 bases; junction bases not matched to a gene: 20. The CDR3 runs 19 residues. CDR3 protein: CASSGQVLGQGRGGYGYTF. The CDR3 DNA follows: TGTGCCAGCAGTGGTCAGGTGTTGGGACAGGGGCGTGGGGGGTATGGCTACACCTTC.

The chain links TRBV5-4 to TRBJ1-6; 7 nucleotides match TRBD1. Germline CDR1 and CDR2: SGHNT and YYREEE (reference sequence). V lost 2 bases to trimming and J lost 6 bases; unmatched junction nucleotides: 5. The CDR3 covers 15 residues. CDR3 bases: TGTGCCAGCAGCTTACGACAGGGCTCTAATTCACCCCTCCACTTT. Amino acids: CASSLRQGSNSPLHF.

This sequence joins TRBV6-5 and TRBJ1-1; 8 nucleotides align to TRBD1. The CDR3 spans 13 residues. In germline, CDR1 is MNHEY, CDR2 SVGAGI. The junction had 4 bases not matched to a gene; V was cut back by 6 bases and J by 4 bases. The chain's CDR3 is CASSWTGSTEAFF. In DNA form, the CDR3 reads TGTGCCAGCAGCTGGACAGGGAGCACTGAAGCTTTCTTT.

About this clone: Other DNA sequences in this sample translate to the same CDR3. The chain combines TRBV7-9 with TRBJ2-3; TRBD1 might be the D (6 bases). V lost 2 bases to trimming and J lost 0 bases, with 6 bases between them. Germline CDR1 reads SEHNR; CDR2 reads FQNEAQ (reference sequence). The CDR3 is 14 amino acids. The CDR3 DNA follows: TGTGCCAGCAGCTTAAGGGGGAGCACAGATACGCAGTATTTT. This codes for CASSLRGSTDTQYF.

The chain uses TRBV28 and TRBJ2-7, with TRBD1 as a possible D gene (7 bases). V was cut by 3 bases and J by 0 bases, with 12 bases left in between. The germline CDR1 and CDR2 sequences are MDHEN and SYDVKM. The CDR3 loop spans 15 amino acids. CDR3 amino acids: CASSFGGQSSYEQYF. The CDR3 DNA reads as TGTGCCAGCAGTTTCGGGGGACAGAGCTCCTACGAGCAGTACTTC.

This clone came up a few times. J is TRBJ2-3 and V is TRBV5-1; D is possibly TRBD2 (5 bases). Trimming took 3 bases from V and 0 from J, leaving 17 bases between them. Germline lookup yields CDR1 SGHRS and CDR2 YFSETQ. The CDR3 sequence is 17 residues long. CDR3 protein: CASSSATRSLSTDTQYF. In DNA form, the CDR3 reads TGCGCCAGCAGCTCCGCTACTAGATCACTTAGCACAGATACGCAGTATTTT. Combining the CDR3 with reference TRBV5-1 and TRBJ2-3 gives the whole variable domain KAGVTQTPRYLIKTRGQQVTLSCSPISGHRSVSWYQQTPGQGLQFLFEYFSETQRNKGNFPGRFSGRQFSNSRSEMNVSTLELGDSALYLCASSSATRSLSTDTQYFGPGTRLTVL.

This chain connects TRBV5-1 to TRBJ2-7; 8 nucleotides align to TRBD1. The CDR3 has 13 residues. Germline V gene lookup returns CDR1 SGHRS and CDR2 YFSETQ. With V trimmed by 1 base and J by 6 bases, 3 bases remained unmatched. The CDR3 DNA reads TGCGCCAGCAGCTTGCCCGGACAGGGCGAGCAGTACTTC. As protein: CASSLPGQGEQYF.

This clone came up once. This chain joins TRBV6-9 and TRBJ1-2, with a weak D call TRBD1 (5 bases). The V gene's germline CDR1 is MNHGY and CDR2 SVAAGI. The CDR3 consists of 11 residues. V was trimmed by 7 bases and J by 11 bases, leaving 14 bases between them. The CDR3 region is CASKIGEWYTF. The CDR3 region has the DNA TGTGCCAGCAAAATAGGGGAATGGTACACCTTC.

The chain employs TRBV6-5 and TRBJ1-5, with D perhaps TRBD1 (5 bases). The CDR3 has 14 amino acids. V shed 6 bases and J shed 4 bases, with 13 bases lying between them. Germline assignment: CDR1 MNHEY and CDR2 SVGAGI. CDR3 amino acids: CASSPGGRNQPQHF. The CDR3 DNA reads TGTGCCAGCAGCCCGGGGGGGAGGAATCAGCCCCAGCATTTT.

The rearrangement joins TRBV19 to TRBJ1-1, with TRBD1 as a possible D gene (6 bases). CDR3 length: 14 amino acids. Germline values: CDR1 LNHDA, CDR2 SQIVND (reference sequence). V was cut by 5 bases and J by 1 base, with 11 bases left in between. The CDR3 coding sequence is TGTGCCAGTAGTTTTGGGGGCGCGAACACTGAAGCTTTCTTT. It encodes CASSFGGANTEAFF.

The CDR3 coding sequence is TGTGCCAGTAGTATTTCCGGCGGCTCCTATAATTCACCCCTCCACTTT. It specifies CASSISGGSYNSPLHF. The chain uses TRBV19 and TRBJ1-6, with D uncertain. This CDR3 comprises 16 residues. CDR1 and CDR2 (germline): LNHDA, SQIVND (reference sequence). Trimming shortened V by 3 bases and J by 0 bases, and 9 bases separated the two germline ends.